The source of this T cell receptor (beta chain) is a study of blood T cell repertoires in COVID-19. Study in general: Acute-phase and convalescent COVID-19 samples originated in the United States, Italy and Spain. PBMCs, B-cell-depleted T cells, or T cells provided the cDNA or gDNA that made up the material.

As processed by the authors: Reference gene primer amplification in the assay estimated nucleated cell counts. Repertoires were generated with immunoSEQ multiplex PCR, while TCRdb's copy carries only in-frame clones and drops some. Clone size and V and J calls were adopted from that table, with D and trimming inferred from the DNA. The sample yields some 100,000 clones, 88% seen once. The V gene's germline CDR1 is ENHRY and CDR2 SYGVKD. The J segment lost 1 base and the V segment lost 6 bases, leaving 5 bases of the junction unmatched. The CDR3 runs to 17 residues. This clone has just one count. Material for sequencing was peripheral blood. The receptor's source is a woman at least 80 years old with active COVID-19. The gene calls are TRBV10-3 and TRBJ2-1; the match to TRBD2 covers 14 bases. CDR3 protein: CAISTGTSGSSYNEQFF. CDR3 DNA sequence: TGTGCCATCAGCACCGGGACTAGCGGGAGTTCCTACAATGAGCAGTTCTTC.